The entry below gives a single TCR beta chain sequence along with its context. The antigen remains unidentified. There were TCR beta CDR3 regions amplified from RNA transcripts. TCR CDR3 underwent first-round RT-PCR with the HTBI primer set. TCRdb recomputed calls from the multiplex PCR reads with MiXCR, one row per CDR3 protein. Of 200,000 to 250,000 distinct CDR3 sequences listed, about 24% were seen once; the top ten hold roughly a third. The sample comes from a study of T cells in Graves' hyperthyroidism and ophthalmopathy. Whole-study findings and limits: From stable hyperthyroidism, ophthalmopathy was set apart by a 13 V-J model.

Exclusion of a patient resulted from uncontrolled infection, other autoimmune disease, pregnancy or lactation. The germline gives CDR1 MDHEN, CDR2 SYDVKM. This CDR3 contains 15 residues. The V gene lost 6 bases and the J gene lost 0 bases, with 15 bases spanning the gap. The chain couples TRBV28 to TRBJ2-7, with D uncertain. The receptor was derived from a woman in her thirties or forties with Graves' ophthalmopathy. Sequenced: blood. The CDR3 sequence is CASSQTNMDSYEQYF. Here the CDR3 DNA reads TGTGCCAGCAGCCAAACCAACATGGACTCCTACGAGCAGTACTTC.